This TCR beta chain was captured in a study of cytomegalovirus exposure and HLA in healthy donors. TCRdb's copy holds only in-frame clones and misses some; the assay was immunoSEQ multiplex PCR. This sample has 150,000 to 200,000 clones, with around 92% found just once. The sample taken for sequencing was PBMCs. The source is a woman aged 18-30 years in good health and CMV-seropositive.

The CDR3 loop is CASSGTGHEQYF. The CDR3 DNA reads TGCGCCAGCAGTGGGACAGGTCACGAGCAGTACTTC. The chain links TRBV10-2 to TRBJ2-7; 7 bases line up with TRBD1. Germline CDR1 reads WSHSY; CDR2 reads SAAADI. J lost 5 bases, V lost 4 bases, and 2 bases had no gene match. There are 12 residues in the CDR3.